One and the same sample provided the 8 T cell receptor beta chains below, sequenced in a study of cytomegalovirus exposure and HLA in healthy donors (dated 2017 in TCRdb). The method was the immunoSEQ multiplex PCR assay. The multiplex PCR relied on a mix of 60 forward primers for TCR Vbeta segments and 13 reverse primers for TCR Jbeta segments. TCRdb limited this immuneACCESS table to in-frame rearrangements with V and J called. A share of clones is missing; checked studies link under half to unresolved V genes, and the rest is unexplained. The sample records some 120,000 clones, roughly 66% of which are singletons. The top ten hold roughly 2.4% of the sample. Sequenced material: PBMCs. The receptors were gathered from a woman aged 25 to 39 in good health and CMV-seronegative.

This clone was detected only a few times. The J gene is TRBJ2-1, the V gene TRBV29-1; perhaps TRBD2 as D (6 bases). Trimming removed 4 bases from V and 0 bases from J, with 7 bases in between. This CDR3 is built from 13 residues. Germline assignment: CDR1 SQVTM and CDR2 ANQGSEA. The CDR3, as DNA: TGCAGCGTTGCCGGGAGCTCCTACAATGAGCAGTTCTTC. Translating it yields CSVAGSSYNEQFF.

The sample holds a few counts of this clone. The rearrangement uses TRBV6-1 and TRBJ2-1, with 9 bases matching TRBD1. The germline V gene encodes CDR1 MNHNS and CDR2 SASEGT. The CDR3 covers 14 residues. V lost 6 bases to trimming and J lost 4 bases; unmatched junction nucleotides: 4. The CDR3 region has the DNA TGTGCCAGCAGGGGGGGACAGGGATACAATGAGCAGTTCTTC. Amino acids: CASRGGQGYNEQFF.

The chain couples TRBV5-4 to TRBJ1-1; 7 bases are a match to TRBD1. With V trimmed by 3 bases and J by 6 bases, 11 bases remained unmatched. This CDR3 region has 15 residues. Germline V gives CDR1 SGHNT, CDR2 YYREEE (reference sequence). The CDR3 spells CASSSPGGLIAEAFF. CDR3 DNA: TGTGCCAGCAGCTCCCCAGGGGGGCTCATCGCTGAAGCTTTCTTT.

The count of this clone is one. CDR3 loop: CASSTGGAYYEQYF. CDR3 sequence (DNA): TGTGCCAGTAGTACAGGGGGCGCATACTACGAGCAGTACTTC. The chain combines TRBV19 with TRBJ2-7; the match to TRBD1 covers 8 bases. V lost 4 bases, J lost 3 bases, and 5 bases stayed unmatched. The CDR3 covers 14 residues. Germline V gene sequence: CDR1 LNHDA, CDR2 SQIVND (reference sequence).

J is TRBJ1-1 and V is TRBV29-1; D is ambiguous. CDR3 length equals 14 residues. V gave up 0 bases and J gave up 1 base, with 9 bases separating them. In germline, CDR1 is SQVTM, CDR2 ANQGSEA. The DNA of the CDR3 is TGCAGCGTTGAAGATGTCGAGCCGAACACTGAAGCTTTCTTT. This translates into CSVEDVEPNTEAFF.

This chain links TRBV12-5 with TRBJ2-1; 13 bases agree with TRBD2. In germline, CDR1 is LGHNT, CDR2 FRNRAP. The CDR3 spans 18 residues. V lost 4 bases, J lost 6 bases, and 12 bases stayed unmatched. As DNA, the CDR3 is TGTGCTAGTGGTTCCGGGACTAGCGGGAAACCCTGGGGCAATGAGCAGTTCTTC. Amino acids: CASGSGTSGKPWGNEQFF. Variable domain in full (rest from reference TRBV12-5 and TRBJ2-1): DARVTQTPRHKVTEMGQEVTMRCQPILGHNTVFWYRQTMMQGLELLAYFRNRAPLDDSGMPKDRFSAEMPDATLATLKIQPSEPRDSAVYFCASGSGTSGKPWGNEQFFGPGTRLTVL.

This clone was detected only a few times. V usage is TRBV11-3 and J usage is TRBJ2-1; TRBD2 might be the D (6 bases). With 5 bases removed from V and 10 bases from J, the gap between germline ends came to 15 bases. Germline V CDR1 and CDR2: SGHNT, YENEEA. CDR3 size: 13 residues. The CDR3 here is CASSVAAGLEQFF. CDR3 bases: TGTGCCAGCAGCGTCGCGGCGGGGCTAGAGCAGTTCTTC.

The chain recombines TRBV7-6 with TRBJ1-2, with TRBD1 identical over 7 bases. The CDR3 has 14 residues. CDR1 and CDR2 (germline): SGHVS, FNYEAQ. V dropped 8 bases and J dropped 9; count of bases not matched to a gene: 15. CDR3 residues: CASGPRDSVLRYTF. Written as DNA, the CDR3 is TGTGCCAGCGGCCCCCGGGACAGCGTCCTCCGCTACACCTTC.